A selection of T cell receptor beta chains follows, all from one sample in a study of Ad26.COV2.S vaccination and SARS-CoV-2 variants. The repertoire was sequenced with immunoSEQ multiplex PCR; TCRdb's copy has only in-frame clones and lacks some. Of about 350,000 clones listed, 70% to 90% were seen once; the top ten hold roughly 3.5%. This sample comprised peripheral blood, obtained in a trial of Ad26.COV2.S vaccine versus placebo. These receptor sequences come from a person between 18 and 65 years old who received the Ad26.COV2.S COVID-19 vaccine or a placebo. CDR3s include the opening cysteine and the closing phenylalanine or tryptophan. The order of the fields is clone size, D gene, J gene, V gene, CDR3 protein, CDR3 DNA. The D gene is left open where the match is weak. Rows give clone size only sometimes, using once, few, many, or a class for an expanded clone.

>.|TRBD1|TRBJ2-7|TRBV2
CASSIRDRAYEQYF
TGTGCCAGCAGTATCCGGGACAGGGCATACGAGCAGTACTTC
>.|.|TRBJ2-7|TRBV28
CASSTGNSYEQYF
TGTGCCAGCAGTACAGGGAACTCCTACGAGCAGTACTTC
>few|.|TRBJ1-2|TRBV2
CASSDIGYGYTF
TGTGCCAGCAGTGATATCGGCTATGGCTACACCTTC
>.|.|TRBJ2-7|TRBV5-5
CASSSFGSGQGFEQYF
.
>once|TRBD2|TRBJ2-7|TRBV5-4
CASSSVGGRVEQYF
TGTGCCAGCAGCTCCGTCGGGGGGAGGGTCGAGCAGTACTTC
>.|.|TRBJ2-6|TRBV25-1
CASSNGGNSGANVLTF
TGTGCCAGCAGCAACGGGGGAAACTCTGGGGCCAACGTCCTGACTTTC
>.|TRBD1|TRBJ1-1|TRBV11-2
CASSPSDRSLEAFF
TGTGCCAGCAGCCCGTCGGACAGGTCGTTGGAAGCTTTCTTT
>.|.|TRBJ2-7|TRBV27
CASSFSSTVHSYEQYF
TGTGCCAGCAGCTTCTCCTCGACGGTTCACTCCTACGAGCAGTACTTC
>.|TRBD1|TRBJ2-2|TRBV2
CASSGSGGAHTGELFF
TGTGCCAGCAGTGGGTCAGGGGGCGCGCACACCGGGGAGCTGTTTTTT
>.|.|TRBJ1-3|TRBV3-1/TRBV3-2
CASRLLSGNTIYF
TGTGCCAGCAGACTACTCTCTGGAAACACCATATATTTT
>.|TRBD1|TRBJ1-1|TRBV29-1
CSVPTGVNTEAFF
TGCAGCGTCCCGACAGGGGTGAACACTGAAGCTTTCTTT
>.|.|TRBJ2-7|TRBV21-1
CASSKLGAGVHSDEQYF
TGTGCCAGCAGCAAATTGGGAGCGGGAGTCCACTCTGACGAGCAGTACTTC
>many|TRBD2|TRBJ2-3|TRBV7-9
CASSLELAELDTQYF
TGTGCCAGCAGCTTAGAGCTAGCGGAGCTAGATACGCAGTATTTT
>once|.|TRBJ2-1|TRBV19
CASGITEQFF
TGTGCCAGTGGAATAACTGAGCAGTTCTTC
>.|.|TRBJ1-5|TRBV30
CAWSPPTPASNQPQHF
TGTGCCTGGAGCCCCCCGACACCGGCGAGCAATCAGCCCCAGCATTTT
>.|TRBD1|TRBJ1-1|TRBV12-3/TRBV12-4
CASSFGGGRAFF
TGTGCCAGCTCGTTTGGAGGGGGCAGAGCTTTCTTT
>once|.|TRBJ2-1|TRBV10-3
CAISGRTWSEQFF
TGTGCCATCAGTGGACGGACTTGGAGTGAGCAGTTCTTC
>.|.|TRBJ1-2|TRBV14
CASSQDRQRGYTF
TGTGCCAGCAGCCAAGATCGACAGAGGGGCTACACCTTC
>once|.|TRBJ2-5|TRBV24-1
CATHGGGSQETQYF
TGTGCCACCCACGGGGGAGGCAGTCAAGAGACCCAGTACTTC
>few|.|TRBJ2-5|TRBV5-1
CASSFSHLTSETQYF
TGCGCCAGCAGCTTTTCCCATCTTACCTCAGAGACCCAGTACTTC
>.|.|TRBJ2-1|TRBV24-1
CATSELGLDNEQFF
TGTGCCACCAGTGAACTGGGACTTGACAATGAGCAGTTCTTC
>.|.|TRBJ2-3|TRBV5-6
CASRVGYTDTQYF
TGTGCCAGCAGAGTGGGGTATACAGATACGCAGTATTTT
>.|.|TRBJ2-5|TRBV3-1/TRBV3-2
CASSQLETQYF
TGTGCCAGCAGCCAATTAGAGACCCAGTACTTC
>.|TRBD1|TRBJ1-5|TRBV9
CASSVEGGSQPQHF
TGTGCCAGCAGCGTAGAAGGGGGCAGTCAGCCCCAGCATTTT
>.|.|TRBJ2-6|TRBV5-6
CASSLTRPLGANVLTF
TGTGCCAGCAGCTTGACCCGACCCCTGGGGGCCAACGTCCTGACTTTC
>.|TRBD1|TRBJ2-7|TRBV4-3
CASSQQGQGIYEQYF
TGCGCCAGCAGCCAACAGGGACAGGGAATCTACGAGCAGTACTTC